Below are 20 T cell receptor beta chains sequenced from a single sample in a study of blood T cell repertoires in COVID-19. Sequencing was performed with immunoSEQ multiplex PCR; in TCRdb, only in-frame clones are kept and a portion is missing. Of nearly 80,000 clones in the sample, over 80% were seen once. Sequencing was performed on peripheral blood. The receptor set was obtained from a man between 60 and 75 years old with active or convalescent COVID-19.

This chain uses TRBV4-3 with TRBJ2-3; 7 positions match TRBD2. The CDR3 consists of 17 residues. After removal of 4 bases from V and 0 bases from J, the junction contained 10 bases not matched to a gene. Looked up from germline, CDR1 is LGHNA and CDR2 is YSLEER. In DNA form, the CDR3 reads TGCGCCAGCAGCCGAGGACCAACTAGCGCGAGCACAGATACGCAGTATTTT. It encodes CASSRGPTSASTDTQYF.

The CDR3 DNA reads TGCGCCAGCAGCCAAGAAGGACTGTATAACAATGAGCAGTTCTTC. It translates to CASSQEGLYNNEQFF. V is TRBV4-3 and J is TRBJ2-1; weak D call: TRBD2 (5 bases). This CDR3 contains 15 residues. Trimming cost V 0 bases and J 5 bases, with 11 bases left between them. Germline-derived CDR1 and CDR2 are LGHNA and YSLEER.

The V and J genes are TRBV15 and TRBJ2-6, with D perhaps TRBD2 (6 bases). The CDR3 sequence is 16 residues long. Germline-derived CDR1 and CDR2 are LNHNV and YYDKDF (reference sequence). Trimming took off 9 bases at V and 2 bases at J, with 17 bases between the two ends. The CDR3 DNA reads TGTGCCACGATCTCGTGGGGGACTGCTGGGGCCAACGTCCTGACTTTC. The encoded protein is CATISWGTAGANVLTF.

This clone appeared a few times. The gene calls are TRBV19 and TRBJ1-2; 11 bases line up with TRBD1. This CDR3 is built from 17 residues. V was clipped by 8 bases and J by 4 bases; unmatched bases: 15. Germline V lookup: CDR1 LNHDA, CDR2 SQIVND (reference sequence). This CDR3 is CASRGTGQGALGYGYTF. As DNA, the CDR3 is TGTGCCAGTCGGGGTACCGGACAGGGGGCGCTAGGCTATGGCTACACCTTC.

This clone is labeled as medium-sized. The CDR3 sequence is CSVPTGGTEAFF. As DNA, the CDR3 is TGCAGCGTTCCGACAGGGGGGACTGAAGCTTTCTTT. This sequence joins TRBV29-1 and TRBJ1-1; 9 positions agree with TRBD1. Germline CDR1 and CDR2: SQVTM and ANQGSEA. The CDR3 totals 12 residues. Germline trimming cut 5 bases from V and 5 bases from J; bases unmatched to any gene: 3.

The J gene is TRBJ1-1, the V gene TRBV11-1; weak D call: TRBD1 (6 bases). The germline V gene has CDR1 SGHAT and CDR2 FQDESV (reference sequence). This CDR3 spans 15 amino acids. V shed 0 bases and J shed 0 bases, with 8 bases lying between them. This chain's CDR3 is CASSLAAGVNTEAFF. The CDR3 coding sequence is TGTGCCAGCAGCTTAGCGGCAGGGGTGAACACTGAAGCTTTCTTT.

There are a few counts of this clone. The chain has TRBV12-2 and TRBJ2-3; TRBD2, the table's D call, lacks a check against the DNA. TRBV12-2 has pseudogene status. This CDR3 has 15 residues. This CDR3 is CASRCGGYATDTQYF. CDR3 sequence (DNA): TGTGCAAGTCGCTGTGGGGGGTATGCCACAGATACGCAGTATTTT.

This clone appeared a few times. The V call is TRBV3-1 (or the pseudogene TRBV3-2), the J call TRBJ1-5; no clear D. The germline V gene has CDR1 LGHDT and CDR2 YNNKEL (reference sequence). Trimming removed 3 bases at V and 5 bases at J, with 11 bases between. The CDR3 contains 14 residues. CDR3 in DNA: TGTGCCAGCAGCCAGGGAGCAAACGATCAGCCCCAGCATTTT. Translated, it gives CASSQGANDQPQHF.

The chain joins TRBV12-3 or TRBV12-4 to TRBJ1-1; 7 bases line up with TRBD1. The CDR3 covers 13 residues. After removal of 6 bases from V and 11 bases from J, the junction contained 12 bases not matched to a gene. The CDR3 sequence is CASSLGQDRGAFF. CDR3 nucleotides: TGTGCCAGCAGCCTTGGACAGGACCGAGGGGCTTTCTTT.

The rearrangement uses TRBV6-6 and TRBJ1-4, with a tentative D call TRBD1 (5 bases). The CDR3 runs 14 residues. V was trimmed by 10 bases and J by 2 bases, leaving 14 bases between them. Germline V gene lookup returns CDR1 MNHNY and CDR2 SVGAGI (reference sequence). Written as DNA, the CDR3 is TGTGCCATCGACGGTGGGGCTACTAATGAAAAACTGTTTTTT. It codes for CAIDGGATNEKLFF.

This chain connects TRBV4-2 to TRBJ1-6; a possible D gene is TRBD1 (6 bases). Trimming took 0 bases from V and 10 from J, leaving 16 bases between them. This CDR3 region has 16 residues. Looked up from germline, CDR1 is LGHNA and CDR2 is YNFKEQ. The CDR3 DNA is TGTGCCAGCAGCCAAGATCCCGGCAGGGGTGGGTCACCCCTCCACTTT. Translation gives CASSQDPGRGGSPLHF.

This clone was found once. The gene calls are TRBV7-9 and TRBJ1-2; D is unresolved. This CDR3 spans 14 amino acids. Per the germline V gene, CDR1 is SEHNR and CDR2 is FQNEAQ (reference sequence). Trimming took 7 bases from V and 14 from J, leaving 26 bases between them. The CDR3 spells CASTHQEEGSIKTF. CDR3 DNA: TGTGCCAGCACCCATCAGGAGGAGGGCTCTATCAAAACCTTC.

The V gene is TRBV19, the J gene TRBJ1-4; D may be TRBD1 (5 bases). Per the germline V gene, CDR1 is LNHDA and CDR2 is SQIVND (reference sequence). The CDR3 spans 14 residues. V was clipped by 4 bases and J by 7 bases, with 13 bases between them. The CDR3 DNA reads TGTGCCAGTAGTACTCAGGGCGGAGTTGAAAAACTGTTTTTT. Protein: CASSTQGGVEKLFF.

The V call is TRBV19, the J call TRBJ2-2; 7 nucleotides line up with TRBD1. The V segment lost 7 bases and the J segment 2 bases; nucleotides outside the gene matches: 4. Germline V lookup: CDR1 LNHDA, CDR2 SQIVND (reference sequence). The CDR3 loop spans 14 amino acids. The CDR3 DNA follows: TGTGCCAGTAACAGGGGTGGAAACACCGGGGAGCTGTTTTTT. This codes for CASNRGGNTGELFF.

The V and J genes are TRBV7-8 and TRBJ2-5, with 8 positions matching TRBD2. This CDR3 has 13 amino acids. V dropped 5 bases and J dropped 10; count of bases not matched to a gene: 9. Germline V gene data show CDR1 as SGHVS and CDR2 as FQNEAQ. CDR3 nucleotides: TGTGCCAGCAGCCGACGGGGGGGCCAGGACCAGTACTTC. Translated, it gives CASSRRGGQDQYF. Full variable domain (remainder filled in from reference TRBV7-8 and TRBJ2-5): GAGVSQSPRYKVAKRGQDVALRCDPISGHVSLFWYQQALGQGPEFLTYFQNEAQLDKSGLPSDRFFAERPEGSVSTLKIQRTQQEDSAVYLCASSRRGGQDQYFGPGTRLLVL.

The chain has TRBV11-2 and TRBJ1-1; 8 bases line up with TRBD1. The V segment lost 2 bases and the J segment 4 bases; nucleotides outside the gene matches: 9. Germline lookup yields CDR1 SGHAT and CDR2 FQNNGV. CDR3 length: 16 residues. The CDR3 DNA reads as TGTGCCAGCAGCTTAACTTTGGGACAGGCCTTCACTGAAGCTTTCTTT. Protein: CASSLTLGQAFTEAFF.

CDR3 protein: CASSEGGNTEAFF. The CDR3 coding sequence is TGTGCCAGCAGTGAGGGAGGGAACACTGAAGCTTTCTTT. The rearrangement links TRBV6-6 to TRBJ1-1; the D is unclear. Per germline, CDR1 MNHNY and CDR2 SVGAGI (reference sequence). Trimming took off 5 bases at V and 1 base at J, with 8 bases between the two ends. The CDR3 is made up of 13 amino acids.

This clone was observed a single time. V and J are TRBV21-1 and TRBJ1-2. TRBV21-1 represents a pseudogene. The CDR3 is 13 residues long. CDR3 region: CASSKEGTYGYTF. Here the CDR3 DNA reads TGTGCCAGCAGCAAGGAGGGCACCTATGGCTACACCTTC.

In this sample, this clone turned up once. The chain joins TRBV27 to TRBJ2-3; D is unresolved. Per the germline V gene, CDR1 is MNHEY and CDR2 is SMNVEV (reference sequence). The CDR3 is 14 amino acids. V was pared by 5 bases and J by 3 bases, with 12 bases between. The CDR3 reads CASSRDFQTDTQYF. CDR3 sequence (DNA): TGTGCCAGCAGTCGTGATTTCCAGACAGATACGCAGTATTTT.

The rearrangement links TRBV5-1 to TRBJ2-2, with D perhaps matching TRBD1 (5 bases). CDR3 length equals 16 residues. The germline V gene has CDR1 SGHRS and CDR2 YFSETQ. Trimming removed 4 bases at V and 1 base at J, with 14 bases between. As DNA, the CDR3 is TGCGCCAGCAGCACACCGACAGCCCTGAACACCGGGGAGCTGTTTTTT. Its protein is CASSTPTALNTGELFF.